These T cell receptor beta chains were read from a single sample in a study of breast tumors, draining lymph nodes, adjacent tissues. Via MiXCR, TCRdb re-called the multiplex PCR reads, giving one row per CDR3 protein. The top ten hold roughly 1.2% of the sample, which has about 100,000 distinct CDR3 sequences, approximately 22% seen once. Sequencing used axillary lymph node tissue. These receptors all stem from a female donor with breast cancer. Some clones in this sample may be carry-over from other donors' samples. Each CDR3 is given with its conserved first and last residue. D genes are given only for firm matches. Size is omitted from some rows. Given values are once, few, many or a class for expanded clones.

j_gene | d_gene | v_gene | abundance | CDR3nt | CDR3aa
TRBJ1-2 | NA | TRBV4-1 | many | TGCGCCAGCAGCCAAGGGGCCTGGGGCTTCAACTATGGCTACACCTTC | CASSQGAWGFNYGYTF
TRBJ1-5 | NA | TRBV7-9 | many | TGTGCCAGCAGCTTAAGCACAGGGAATCAGCCCCAGCATTTT | CASSLSTGNQPQHF
TRBJ1-5 | TRBD1 | TRBV5-6 | NA | TGTGCCAGCAGCCGGGACAGTGATCAGCCCCAGCATTTT | CASSRDSDQPQHF
TRBJ2-3 | NA | TRBV5-6 | many | TGTGCCAGCAGCTTTCGGTCAGATACGCAGTATTTT | CASSFRSDTQYF
TRBJ2-7 | NA | TRBV4-1 | many | TGCGCCAGCAGCCAAGGGTTAGGGCAGAACTACGAGCAGTACTTC | CASSQGLGQNYEQYF
TRBJ2-7 | NA | TRBV10-3 | many | TGTGCCATCAGTGTTGTTAACTACGAGCAGTACTTC | CAISVVNYEQYF
TRBJ1-5 | NA | TRBV2 | many | TGTGCCAGCACTTTTGAGGAGAATCAGCCCCAGCATTTT | CASTFEENQPQHF
TRBJ2-7 | NA | TRBV6-5 | many | TGTGCCAGCAGCGGGCGCTACGAGCAGTACTTC | CASSGRYEQYF
TRBJ1-6 | NA | TRBV3-1 | many | TGTGCCAGCAGCAAGGGTCAGTATAATTCACCCCTCCACTTT | CASSKGQYNSPLHF
TRBJ2-5 | NA | TRBV18 | many | TGTGCCAGCTCACGGCAACAAGAGACCCAGTACTTC | CASSRQQETQYF
TRBJ2-5 | NA | TRBV7-9 | many | TGTGCCAGCAGCTTAAGAGTTGTGAGCCAAGAGACCCAGTACTTC | CASSLRVVSQETQYF
TRBJ2-7 | NA | TRBV20-1 | many | TGCAGTGCCGAAAGCCCTTCCCGGGGATCCGAGCAGTACTTC | CSAESPSRGSEQYF
TRBJ2-2 | NA | TRBV27 | few | TGTGCCAGCAGCCACGGAGCAAGCAACACCGGGGAGCTGTTTTTT | CASSHGASNTGELFF
TRBJ2-2 | NA | TRBV5-1 | NA | TGCGCCAGCAGCTTTTTCGGGGAGTTCGGGGAGCTGTTTTTT | CASSFFGEFGELFF
TRBJ2-1 | TRBD1 | TRBV7-3 | many | TGTGCCAGCAGCTTATCGGACAGGGAAAGGATCAATGAGCAGTTCTTC | CASSLSDRERINEQFF
TRBJ2-3 | TRBD1 | TRBV4-1 | many | TGCGCCAGCAGCCAAGCGGACAGGGGACGTTTTGATACGCAGTATTTT | CASSQADRGRFDTQYF
TRBJ1-3 | NA | TRBV9 | many | TGTGCCAGCAGCGTCGAATACAACCCTCACTCTGGAAACACCATATATTTT | CASSVEYNPHSGNTIYF
TRBJ2-7 | TRBD1 | TRBV5-1 | many | TGCGCCAGCAGCCCGACAGGGGGCTCCTACGAGCAGTACTTC | CASSPTGGSYEQYF
TRBJ1-4 | NA | TRBV28 | NA | TGTGCCAGCAATGGGTTTGGGAAACTGTTTTTT | CASNGFGKLFF
TRBJ2-3 | TRBD1 | TRBV12-3/TRBV12-4 | many | TGTGCCAGCAGCCCCTCGGGACAGCGCACAGATACGCAGTATTTT | CASSPSGQRTDTQYF